This TCR beta chain emerged from a study of human T cells and chemical hapten exposure. Overall study results and limits: Following DPC sensitization, TCRs present above 1 in 1000 frequency showed no change.

V was pared by 5 bases and J by 3 bases, with 10 bases of the junction left unmatched. The CDR3 is 17 residues long. Germline loops: CDR1 PRHDT, CDR2 FYEKMQ (reference sequence). Attachment of unique molecular identifiers to individual cDNA molecules was performed in the library. Using its own MiXCR run on the 5' RACE reads, TCRdb lists one record per CDR3 protein. The sample carries about 81,000 distinct CDR3 sequences, about 8% recorded once. In regard to this clonotype: The target antigen is unknown.

It was from unfractionated whole blood that total RNA was extracted. The rearrangement joins TRBV13 to TRBJ1-6, with TRBD1 matching over 7 bases. This sequence was found in a male donor in good health. The CDR3 bases are TGTGCCAGCAGCACCCTGGCCCGGGACAGCTATAATTCACCCCTCCACTTT. Amino acids: CASSTLARDSYNSPLHF.